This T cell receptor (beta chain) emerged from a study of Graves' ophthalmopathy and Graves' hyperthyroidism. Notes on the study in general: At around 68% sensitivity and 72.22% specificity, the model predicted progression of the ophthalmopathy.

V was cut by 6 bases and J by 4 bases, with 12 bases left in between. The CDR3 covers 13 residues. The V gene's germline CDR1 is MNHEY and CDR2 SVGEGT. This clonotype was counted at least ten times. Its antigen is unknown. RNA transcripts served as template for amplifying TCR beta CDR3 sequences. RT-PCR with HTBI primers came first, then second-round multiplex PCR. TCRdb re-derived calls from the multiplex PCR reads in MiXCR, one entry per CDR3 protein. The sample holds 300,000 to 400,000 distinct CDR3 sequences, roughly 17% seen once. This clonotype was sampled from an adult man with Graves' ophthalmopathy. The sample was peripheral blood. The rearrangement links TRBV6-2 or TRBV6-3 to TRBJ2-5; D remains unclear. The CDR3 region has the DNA TGTGCCAGCAGCCGTACCCTGGGAGAGACCCAGTACTTC. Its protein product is CASSRTLGETQYF.